The rows below give T cell receptor beta chains drawn from one sample of a study of shared clonotypes between healthy human individuals. Data came from immunoSEQ multiplex PCR; TCRdb stores just in-frame clones and leaves some out. The data contain about 600,000 clones, 95% to 96% of them singletons. What was sequenced was naive CD8+ T cells sorted from blood. The receptors were gathered from a woman in her twenties or thirties in good health. CDR3s include the opening cysteine and the closing phenylalanine or tryptophan. D genes are given only for firm matches. The size entry is marked missing in some rows and otherwise reads once, few, many or a size class.

TGTGCCATCAGTGAGTCTAGGTCCAGGACTAGGGATTCAGGATACGAGCAGTACTTC	CAISESRSRTRDSGYEQYF	NA	TRBJ2-7	TRBD2	TRBV10-3
TGTGCCTGGAGTGAGGTTGGGGATTCACCCCTCCACTTT	CAWSEVGDSPLHF	NA	TRBJ1-6	NA	TRBV30
TGTGCCAGCAGTACCGGGTCTAACGAGCAGTACTTC	CASSTGSNEQYF	few	TRBJ2-7	NA	TRBV28
TGTGCCAGCAGCGTATGGAGTAGCAGGGTGTCTGGGGCCAACGTCCTGACTTTC	CASSVWSSRVSGANVLTF	NA	TRBJ2-6	NA	TRBV9
TGTGCCAGCAGTCCACTAGCGGGAGGGCCAGGGGCCCAGTACTTC	CASSPLAGGPGAQYF	NA	TRBJ2-5	TRBD2	TRBV28
TGTGCCAGCAGTGAAGTTAGCGGGTTTAGCACAGATACGCAGTATTTT	CASSEVSGFSTDTQYF	NA	TRBJ2-3	TRBD2	TRBV6-1
TGTGCCAGCAGTTACTTCAACACCGGGGAGCTGTTTTTT	CASSYFNTGELFF	NA	TRBJ2-2	NA	TRBV6-5
TGTGCCAGCAGTTTGTGGCGGGAGGACTCGGATACGCAGTATTTT	CASSLWREDSDTQYF	NA	TRBJ2-3	TRBD2	TRBV27
TGTGCCAGCAGTCACGGGTCTTTAGAGGGGCAGTACTTC	CASSHGSLEGQYF	NA	TRBJ2-5	NA	TRBV27
TGTGCCAGCAGTGAAGGGGAGATTGGCACAGATACGCAGTATTTT	CASSEGEIGTDTQYF	NA	TRBJ2-3	NA	TRBV2
TGTGCCAGCAGCTATGGGACAGCTGAAAAACTGTTTTTT	CASSYGTAEKLFF	NA	TRBJ1-4	TRBD1	TRBV14
TGTGCCAGCAGCGGAGGACTAGCGGGAGATGGCACTTACGAGCAGTACTTC	CASSGGLAGDGTYEQYF	NA	TRBJ2-7	TRBD2	TRBV9
TGCGCCAGCAGCCAAGATTGGGCAGGGAAGTCCTACGAGCAGTACTTC	CASSQDWAGKSYEQYF	NA	TRBJ2-7	NA	TRBV4-1
TGTGCCAGCAGCCTCATGGCGAACACCGGGGAGCTGTTTTTT	CASSLMANTGELFF	NA	TRBJ2-2	NA	TRBV27
TGTGCCAGTCAACCGGCGGGGACACCATCCTACGAGCAGTACTTC	CASQPAGTPSYEQYF	NA	TRBJ2-7	NA	TRBV28
TGTGCCAGCAGCTTAAGAAGGCTAGCGGGAGCCGATACGCAGTATTTT	CASSLRRLAGADTQYF	NA	TRBJ2-3	TRBD2	TRBV7-2
TGTGCCAGCAGTACCGCGATGTGGGGCTTGGCTTTCTTT	CASSTAMWGLAFF	NA	TRBJ1-1	NA	TRBV2
TGTGCCAGCAGACCACTCCTAGCGGGAATCCTCGATGAGCAGTTCTTC	CASRPLLAGILDEQFF	NA	TRBJ2-1	TRBD2	TRBV28
TGTGCCAGCAGCTTAGGCGACCCCTACGAGCAGTACTTC	CASSLGDPYEQYF	NA	TRBJ2-7	NA	TRBV7-9
TGTGCCAGCAGCGGGGTCCCGGCGGGAGAGCAGTACTTC	CASSGVPAGEQYF	NA	TRBJ2-7	NA	TRBV27
TGTGCCAGCAGCCAACCTAGCGGTCATTCCTACGAGCAGTACTTC	CASSQPSGHSYEQYF	NA	TRBJ2-7	TRBD2	TRBV5-4
TGTGCCAGCAGCTCTGTTAATGAAAGGGGTCGCACCGGGGAGCTGTTTTTT	CASSSVNERGRTGELFF	NA	TRBJ2-2	NA	TRBV13
TGTGCCAGCAGCTCCCCGGTCGGGGCCCCGAAAGACTACGAGCAGTACTTC	CASSSPVGAPKDYEQYF	once	TRBJ2-7	NA	TRBV7-6
TGTGCCAGCAGCCAGCCCGGGAGAGTTGAGCAGTTCTTC	CASSQPGRVEQFF	NA	TRBJ2-1	NA	TRBV5-4
TGTGCCAGCAGCCCTGGACTAGCGGGAGGGAGCTCCTACAATGAGCAGTTCTTC	CASSPGLAGGSSYNEQFF	NA	TRBJ2-1	TRBD2	TRBV7-3
TGCGCCAGCAGCCAGGGGGACCGAGTGAAACTGTTTTTT	CASSQGDRVKLFF	NA	TRBJ1-4	NA	TRBV4-1
TGCGCCAGCAGTGTGGGACAGTTCTACGAGCAGTACTTC	CASSVGQFYEQYF	NA	TRBJ2-7	TRBD1	TRBV10-1
TGTGCCAGCAGCCCGATCGGACTTCCCAGCACCTACGAGCAGTACTTC	CASSPIGLPSTYEQYF	NA	TRBJ2-7	NA	TRBV7-9
TGTGCCAGCAGTGGTACTAGCGGGACCTCCCACAATGAGCAGTTCTTC	CASSGTSGTSHNEQFF	NA	TRBJ2-1	TRBD2	TRBV2
TGTGCCAGCAGTTACTCCCCCCCTGACAGGGCCTACGAGCAGTACTTC	CASSYSPPDRAYEQYF	NA	TRBJ2-7	TRBD1	TRBV6-5
TGTGCCAGCAGCTCCGGATTACAGATAAATGAGCAGTACTTC	CASSSGLQINEQYF	NA	TRBJ2-7	NA	TRBV7-9
TGTGCCAGTAGCGGGACAGGGGGCAACGGGGAGCTGTTTTTT	CASSGTGGNGELFF	NA	TRBJ2-2	TRBD1	TRBV19
TGTGCCAGTAGTAGTGGACGGTACTCCTACGAGCAGTACTTC	CASSSGRYSYEQYF	NA	TRBJ2-7	NA	TRBV19
TGTGCCAGCAGAGGGTCAGGGGGCTACGAGCAGTACTTC	CASRGSGGYEQYF	NA	TRBJ2-7	TRBD1	TRBV27
TGTGCCAGCAGGCACGGGACAGGGGTTACCTATGGCTACACCTTC	CASRHGTGVTYGYTF	NA	TRBJ1-2	TRBD1	TRBV28
TGTGCCAGCAGTAAGACTAGCGGGAAGGTCGGGGAGCTGTTTTTT	CASSKTSGKVGELFF	NA	TRBJ2-2	TRBD2	TRBV6-5
TGTGCCAGCAGTGCCACAGAGAGCTCCTACAATGAGCAGTTCTTC	CASSATESSYNEQFF	NA	TRBJ2-1	NA	TRBV6-1
TGTGCCAGTAGTTCTACGAGCGGGAGAAGGTCCTACAATGAGCAGTTCTTC	CASSSTSGRRSYNEQFF	once	TRBJ2-1	TRBD2	TRBV19
TGCAGCGTTGGGCAGGGGGCCTACGAGCAGTACTTC	CSVGQGAYEQYF	once	TRBJ2-7	TRBD1	TRBV29-1
TGTGCCAGCAGCTTAGGACGGAGCTCCTACGAGCAGTACTTC	CASSLGRSSYEQYF	NA	TRBJ2-7	NA	TRBV9
TGTGCCAGCAGCTTAGAGGCCGGGTTCTTC	CASSLEAGFF	NA	TRBJ2-1	NA	TRBV7-9
TGCAGCGTTGACACAGGGACCGGGGAGCTGTTTTTT	CSVDTGTGELFF	NA	TRBJ2-2	NA	TRBV29-1
TGTGCCAGCAGTTTAGGACAGGGTGGCGAGCAGTACTTC	CASSLGQGGEQYF	NA	TRBJ2-7	TRBD1	TRBV27
TGTGCCAGCAGTTTAGACGTCAGCTCCTACAATGAGCAGTTCTTC	CASSLDVSSYNEQFF	NA	TRBJ2-1	NA	TRBV27
TGTGCCAGCAGTTGGGACAGCAATCAGCCCCAGCATTTT	CASSWDSNQPQHF	NA	TRBJ1-5	NA	TRBV27
TGTGCCAGCAGTTCCGGCGGGGATCTCGGAAACACCATATATTTT	CASSSGGDLGNTIYF	NA	TRBJ1-3	NA	TRBV9
TGTGCCAGCAGCCCGGGACTAGCGGGCAACTACGAGCAGTACTTC	CASSPGLAGNYEQYF	NA	TRBJ2-7	TRBD2	TRBV13
TGTGCCAGCTCCTTTACGGGCGGAGCGGGCCTTCACAATGAGCAGTTCTTC	CASSFTGGAGLHNEQFF	NA	TRBJ2-1	NA	TRBV28
TGCAGCGTTGAAGATCCCGGGCGACAAGAGACCCAGTACTTC	CSVEDPGRQETQYF	once	TRBJ2-5	NA	TRBV29-1
TGTGCCAGCAGCCGAGTTAGGGGGCTGAATCAGCCCCAGCATTTT	CASSRVRGLNQPQHF	NA	TRBJ1-5	TRBD1	TRBV7-8
TGTGCCAGCAGGAGCCATGACAGGGTCGAGCAGTACTTC	CASRSHDRVEQYF	NA	TRBJ2-7	TRBD1	TRBV5-8
TGTGCCAGCAGCCCAGGTAGGGCTAGTTCTGAAGCTTTCTTT	CASSPGRASSEAFF	NA	TRBJ1-1	NA	TRBV5-8
TGTGCCAGCAGTCCCGGGACATCTTCCTACGAGCAGTACTTC	CASSPGTSSYEQYF	NA	TRBJ2-7	NA	TRBV28
TGTGCCAGCAGTGGCGAAGAGGGATGGTTCTTC	CASSGEEGWFF	NA	TRBJ2-1	NA	TRBV6-5
TGTGCCAGCAGCTCCCCCCGCTACGAGCAGTACTTC	CASSSPRYEQYF	NA	TRBJ2-7	NA	TRBV7-9
TGTGCCAGCAGTTCCCTACGGGGTCACACCATATATTTT	CASSSLRGHTIYF	few	TRBJ1-3	NA	TRBV28
TGTGCCAGTAGTTTCGGACAGAACTATGGCTACACCTTC	CASSFGQNYGYTF	once	TRBJ1-2	NA	TRBV19